This note documents a single T cell receptor beta chain sequence. Its antigen is undetermined. There are 16 residues in the CDR3. V was pared by 2 bases and J by 0 bases, with 13 bases between. From germline, CDR1 is SGHTA and CDR2 FQGNSA. CD4+ T cells from unexposed donors were obtained before the COVID-19 pandemic (2011-2018). Isolation of CD4+ T cells took place after about 9 days in culture. Unexposed-donor CD4+ T cells were probed with SARS-CoV-2 S/N and four cold-coronavirus spikes, cells permitting. Sequencing used immunoSEQ multiplex PCR; TCRdb keeps in-frame clones, though not all of them. The table lists fewer than 20,000 clones, just under 75% of them singletons, with 20% to 25% in the top ten. The sample is drawn from a study of CD4 T cells in relation to SARS-CoV-2 and coronaviruses. Whole-study context: TCR beta CDR3s were sequenced after approximately nine-day antigen culture of PBMCs.

The specimen was CD4+ T cells from PBMCs, cultured in vitro. The sequence was collected from a human donor in good health. The chain has TRBV7-2 and TRBJ2-5; D is tentatively TRBD1 or TRBD2 (5 bases each). CDR3 sequence: CASSLPAGADQETQYF. CDR3 coding DNA: TGTGCCAGCAGCTTACCCGCCGGGGCGGACCAAGAGACCCAGTACTTC.